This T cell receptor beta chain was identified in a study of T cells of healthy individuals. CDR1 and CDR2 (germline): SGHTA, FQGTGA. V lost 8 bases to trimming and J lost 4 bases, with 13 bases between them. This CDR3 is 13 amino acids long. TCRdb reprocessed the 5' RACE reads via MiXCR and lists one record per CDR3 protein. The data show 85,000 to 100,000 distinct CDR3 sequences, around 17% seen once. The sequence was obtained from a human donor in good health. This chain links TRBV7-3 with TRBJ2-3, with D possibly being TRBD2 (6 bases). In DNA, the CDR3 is TGTGCCAGCGGCCGGGGGTCCGCAGATACGCAGTATTTT. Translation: CASGRGSADTQYF.